These T cell receptor beta chains were read from a single sample in a study of blood T cell repertoires in COVID-19. Assay: immunoSEQ multiplex PCR; the TCRdb copy retains only in-frame clones and omits some. The table shows roughly 180,000 clones, with about 85% occurring only once. The sample comprised peripheral blood. These receptors all come from a woman in her fifties or sixties with acute or convalescent COVID-19. Both conserved end residues are part of each CDR3. The D gene is left open where the match is weak. Size is stated for part of the rows, as once, few or many counts, or as a class when the clone is expanded.

>TRBJ1-3|NA|NA|TRBV5-1|13
CASSREGGNTIYF
TGCGCCAGCAGCCGGGAGGGTGGAAACACCATATATTTT
>TRBJ2-2|TRBD1|few|TRBV19|15
CASFPGQGITGELFF
TGTGCCAGTTTTCCGGGACAGGGCATAACCGGGGAGCTGTTTTTT
>TRBJ2-5|NA|NA|TRBV5-1|14
CASSSGTLQETQYF
TGCGCCAGCAGCTCGGGGACTTTGCAAGAGACCCAGTACTTC
>TRBJ2-1|TRBD2|few|TRBV10-1|15
CASSGTSGRYNEQFF
TGCGCCAGCAGCGGGACTAGCGGGAGGTACAATGAGCAGTTCTTC
>TRBJ1-1|NA|NA|TRBV4-1|16
CASSQARELSNTEAFF
TGCGCCAGCAGCCAAGCCCGGGAACTGTCGAACACTGAAGCTTTCTTT
>TRBJ2-3|TRBD2|NA|TRBV4-1|16
CASSQGLAGGTDTQYF
TGCGCCAGCAGCCAAGGACTAGCGGGGGGCACAGATACGCAGTATTTT
>TRBJ1-4|TRBD1|NA|TRBV5-4|17
CASSRRDRGTTNEKLFF
TGTGCCAGCAGCCGTCGGGACAGGGGAACAACTAATGAAAAACTGTTTTTT
>TRBJ2-2|TRBD1|NA|TRBV6-5|15
CASYNRGSGTGELFF
TGTGCCAGCTACAACAGGGGAAGCGGCACCGGGGAGCTGTTTTTT
>TRBJ1-3|NA|NA|TRBV2|17
CASSEARGRLTGNTIYF
TGTGCCAGCAGTGAAGCGCGGGGGAGGCTAACTGGAAACACCATATATTTT
>TRBJ1-2|NA|few|TRBV14|11
CASSQYGGYTF
TGTGCCAGCAGCCAGTATGGCGGCTACACCTTC
>TRBJ1-2|TRBD1|NA|TRBV27|18
CASSFGGGQGASDYGYTF
TGTGCCAGCAGTTTCGGGGGGGGACAGGGGGCTTCCGACTATGGCTACACCTTC
>TRBJ1-2|NA|once|TRBV6-5|13
CATNRREEHGYTF
TGTGCCACTAACCGCCGGGAAGAACATGGCTACACCTTC
>TRBJ1-2|NA|NA|TRBV29-1|13
CSVEDGRNYGYTF
TGCAGCGTTGAAGACGGCAGGAACTATGGCTACACCTTC
>TRBJ2-3|TRBD2|once|TRBV5-8|17
CASTSGHELAGRDTQYF
TGTGCCAGCACCTCCGGTCACGAGCTAGCGGGAAGAGATACGCAGTATTTT
>TRBJ1-1|NA|NA|TRBV27|16
CASSPRNRATNTEAFF
TGTGCCAGCAGTCCACGAAACAGGGCTACGAACACTGAAGCTTTCTTT
>TRBJ2-7|NA|NA|TRBV6-5|14
CASGRGGAPYEQYF
TGTGCCAGCGGTAGGGGCGGGGCCCCCTACGAGCAGTACTTC
>TRBJ1-6|NA|NA|TRBV3-1/TRBV3-2|13
CASSPPFSSSLHF
TGTGCCAGCAGCCCTCCGTTCTCGAGCTCCCTCCACTTT
>TRBJ1-3|TRBD1|NA|TRBV9|15
CASSFQDRGGNTIYF
TGTGCCAGCAGCTTCCAGGACAGGGGAGGGAACACCATATATTTT
>TRBJ1-2|TRBD1|NA|TRBV18|14
CASSPETGSYGYTF
TGTGCCAGCTCACCAGAGACAGGGAGTTATGGCTACACCTTC
>TRBJ2-2|TRBD2|once|TRBV7-9|16
CASSSPSGRNTGELFF
TGTGCCAGCAGCTCCCCTAGCGGGAGGAACACCGGGGAGCTGTTTTTT
>TRBJ2-7|TRBD1|NA|TRBV18|13
CASSTGTDNEQYF
TGTGCCAGCTCAACCGGGACAGACAACGAGCAGTACTTC
>TRBJ2-7|NA|NA|TRBV6-5|12
CASSGRAGEQYF
TGTGCCAGCTCCGGCAGGGCCGGCGAGCAGTACTTC
>TRBJ2-3|NA|NA|TRBV11-2|15
CASSLDGYRTDTQYF
TGTGCCAGCAGCTTAGATGGGTACAGGACAGATACGCAGTATTTT
>TRBJ1-1|NA|NA|TRBV18|16
CASSSSPAGAATEAFF
TGTGCCAGCTCGTCCTCGCCGGCAGGGGCGGCCACTGAAGCTTTCTTT
>TRBJ2-5|TRBD1|NA|TRBV9|14
CASSQQGAGETQYF
TGTGCCAGCAGCCAACAGGGGGCGGGCGAGACCCAGTACTTC
>TRBJ2-1|NA|NA|TRBV18|14
CASSGGLPYNEQFF
TGTGCCAGCTCAGGAGGACTACCCTACAATGAGCAGTTCTTC
>TRBJ2-7|TRBD1|NA|TRBV29-1|14
CSVVGTDKPNEQYF
TGCAGCGTAGTAGGGACAGATAAACCCAACGAGCAGTACTTC
>TRBJ1-6|NA|NA|TRBV4-1|13
CASSQAPGSPLHF
TGCGCCAGCAGCCAGGCTCCAGGGTCACCCCTCCACTTT
>TRBJ1-2|NA|NA|TRBV11-3|12
CASSPPRGGYTF
TGTGCCAGCAGCCCACCGCGGGGGGGCTACACCTTC
>TRBJ2-3|TRBD2|NA|TRBV5-1|14
CASRDSGSTDTQYF
TGCGCCAGCAGGGATAGCGGGAGCACAGATACGCAGTATTTT
>TRBJ2-2|TRBD2|NA|TRBV7-3|15
CASSLDQREAGELFF
TGTGCCAGCAGCTTGGACCAGCGGGAGGCGGGGGAGCTGTTTTTT
>TRBJ1-2|TRBD1|once|TRBV7-9|14
CASSFAGTAYGYTF
TGTGCCAGCAGCTTCGCCGGGACAGCCTATGGCTACACCTTC
>TRBJ1-1|TRBD1|NA|TRBV6-5|13
CASSLDRGTEAFF
TGTGCCAGCAGTCTGGACAGGGGAACTGAAGCTTTCTTT
>TRBJ2-7|TRBD1|NA|TRBV18|15
CASSPQTRTGGEQYF
TGTGCCAGCTCACCACAGACACGAACAGGGGGCGAGCAGTACTTC
>TRBJ1-4|TRBD1|NA|TRBV7-9|16
CASSYIQGQGNEKLFF
TGTGCCAGCAGCTACATCCAGGGACAGGGTAATGAAAAACTGTTTTTT
>TRBJ1-2|TRBD1|NA|TRBV3-1/TRBV3-2|16
CASSQAGTGGRYGYTF
TGTGCCAGCAGCCAAGCTGGGACAGGGGGCCGATATGGCTACACCTTC
>TRBJ2-2|TRBD1|NA|TRBV7-6|14
CASSLLYRGQELFF
TGTGCCAGCAGCCTTCTCTACAGGGGGCAGGAGCTGTTTTTT
>TRBJ1-4|TRBD1|NA|TRBV27|15
CASSLLGQGYEKLFF
TGTGCCAGCAGTTTATTGGGACAGGGGTACGAAAAACTGTTTTTT
>TRBJ1-2|NA|few|TRBV9|15
CASSKIDRGYYGYTF
TGTGCCAGCAGCAAAATTGATCGGGGATACTATGGCTACACCTTC
>TRBJ2-7|NA|once|TRBV7-9|13
CASSFGGPDEQYF
TGTGCCAGCAGCTTCGGAGGTCCGGACGAGCAGTACTTC
>TRBJ1-2|NA|NA|TRBV4-1|13
CASSQTLNYGYTF
TGCGCCAGCAGCCAGACTCTTAACTATGGCTACACCTTC
>TRBJ2-5|NA|NA|TRBV4-1|14
CASSQEAALPAQYF
TGCGCCAGCAGCCAAGAAGCAGCGCTACCGGCCCAGTACTTC